Below, 8 T cell receptor beta chains from the same sample are listed, as sequenced in a study of blood T cell repertoires in COVID-19 (dated by TCRdb to 2018 to 2020). Library preparation employed the immunoSEQ multiplex PCR assay. What TCRdb holds here is the immuneACCESS table cut down to in-frame rearrangements. Part of the clones is not present; checked against another copy, under half of the missing clones reflect an unresolved V gene, and the others are unexplained. This sample gives about 83,000 clones in total; more than 75% of them show up just once. 16% of the sample comes from the top ten. Source material: peripheral blood. These receptors were collected from a woman of 80 years or more with active or convalescent COVID-19.

The table lists this clone with a count of one. The V and J genes are TRBV3-1 (or the pseudogene TRBV3-2) and TRBJ1-3; D might be TRBD1 (5 bases). The CDR3 length is 16 residues. Trimming removed 0 bases from V and 4 bases from J, with 13 bases in between. Germline assignment: CDR1 LGHDT and CDR2 YNNKEL (reference sequence). CDR3 nucleotide sequence: TGTGCCAGCAGCCAAGACCTGGCCAGGGCAGGAAACACCATATATTTT. Its translation is CASSQDLARAGNTIYF.

V usage is TRBV7-2 and J usage is TRBJ1-5; perhaps TRBD1 as D (6 bases). Germline V gives CDR1 SGHTA, CDR2 FQGNSA. The CDR3 is 14 residues long. V lost 3 bases, J lost 5 bases, and 11 bases lay in between. CDR3 nucleotide sequence: TGTGCCAGCAGCTTTAGGGGGGGCGATCAGCCCCAGCATTTT. Amino acids: CASSFRGGDQPQHF.

The V call is TRBV19, the J call TRBJ1-1; D not resolved. Trimming removed 2 bases at V and 7 bases at J, with 8 bases between. Germline assignment: CDR1 LNHDA and CDR2 SQIVND (reference sequence). The CDR3 length is 12 residues. CDR3 nucleotide sequence: TGTGCCAGTAGTATAAGTTCGGTTGAAGCTTTCTTT. As protein: CASSISSVEAFF.

The rearrangement uses TRBV28 and TRBJ1-2; D possibly corresponds to TRBD1 (6 bases). Deletions cut 4 bases from V and 2 bases from J, with 17 bases between. This CDR3 comprises 16 residues. Germline V gene lookup returns CDR1 MDHEN and CDR2 SYDVKM. The CDR3: CASSSAGGAGNYGYTF. The DNA of the CDR3 is TGTGCCAGCAGTTCCGCGGGGGGGGCAGGAAACTATGGCTACACCTTC.

The chain employs TRBV5-1 and TRBJ1-4; 7 bases are shared with TRBD1. The J segment lost 6 bases and the V segment lost 5 bases, leaving 7 bases of the junction unmatched. This CDR3 contains 14 residues. Germline CDR1 and CDR2: SGHRS and YFSETQ. The CDR3 is CASSLGQSYEKLFF. As DNA, the CDR3 is TGCGCCAGCAGTCTGGGACAGTCCTATGAAAAACTGTTTTTT.

The chain recombines TRBV5-1 with TRBJ1-2; a possible D gene is TRBD1 (6 bases). Trimming took 0 bases from V and 5 from J, leaving 14 bases between them. Germline assignment: CDR1 SGHRS and CDR2 YFSETQ. The CDR3 covers 15 residues. As DNA, the CDR3 is TGCGCCAGCAGCTTGGCCTGGGGGCAGAGGTATGGCTACACCTTC. It translates to CASSLAWGQRYGYTF.

J is TRBJ2-7 and V is TRBV29-1; D gene unclear. There are 11 residues in the CDR3. V lost 3 bases, J lost 4 bases, and 7 bases lay in between. CDR1 is SQVTM and CDR2 is ANQGSEA in the germline V gene. The chain's CDR3 is CSVEWAYEQYF. As DNA, the CDR3 is TGCAGCGTTGAGTGGGCTTACGAGCAGTACTTC.

CDR3 loop: CASSAQGEQYF. As DNA, the CDR3 is TGTGCCAGCAGTGCACAGGGGGAGCAGTACTTC. The chain combines TRBV2 with TRBJ2-7, with TRBD1 matching 7 bases. The germline V gene has CDR1 SNHLY and CDR2 FYNNEI. CDR3 length: 11 amino acids. V was pared by 4 bases and J by 7 bases, with 1 base of the junction left unmatched.